This T cell receptor beta chain was retrieved from a study of PD-1 blockade in classical Hodgkin lymphoma. Worth noting for this clone: The antigen is not known.

The time point is: cycle 4 day 1 (C4D1), after 6 weeks of nivolumab. All patients relapsed after autologous stem cell transplantation, and brentuximab vedotin exposure varied. Whole-study findings and limits: According to reports, newly diagnosed patients had lower baseline TCR diversity than healthy donors, and relapsed/refractory patients had lower baseline TCR diversity still.

Profiling relied on immunoSEQ multiplex PCR, and the TCRdb table lists in-frame clones only, not all of them. There are roughly 20,000 clones in the sample; around 80% occur only once, and about 41% lies in the top ten. V shed 4 bases and J shed 3 bases, with 11 bases lying between them. The CDR3 loop spans 14 amino acids. Per germline, CDR1 LGHNA and CDR2 YNFKEQ. The rearrangement joins TRBV4-2 to TRBJ2-3; possibly TRBD2 for D (6 bases). Sequences were derived from peripheral blood mononuclear cells (PBMCs), sampled before the fourth cycle of nivolumab. This TCR came from a human donor with classical Hodgkin lymphoma. In nucleotides, the CDR3 is TGTGCCAGCAGCCCCGGGGGTAGGACAGATACGCAGTATTTT. This encodes CASSPGGRTDTQYF.